This entry concerns a single T cell receptor beta chain. The germline V gene encodes CDR1 MDHEN and CDR2 SYDVKM. Trimming cost V 6 bases and J 0 bases, with 12 bases left between them. This CDR3 spans 14 amino acids. These data originate in a study of shared T cell receptors in the human thymus. Only in-frame clones appear in the TCRdb table, and some are missing; sequencing was by immunoSEQ multiplex PCR. The sample yields around 340,000 clones, roughly 94% seen once. This rearrangement joins TRBV28 to TRBJ2-7; D unresolved. Sequencing was performed on thymocytes. This receptor was obtained from a human donor. CDR3 bases: TGTGCCAGCAGCTTTCCGGACGGCTCCTACGAGCAGTACTTC. Translation gives CASSFPDGSYEQYF.